Here is one TCR beta chain with its context. Its antigen is not identified. DNA at approximately 200 ng, 25,000 to 35,000 T cell genomes, went into sorted-subset replicate PCRs. The method was immunoSEQ multiplex PCR; TCRdb's version includes in-frame clones alone and lacks a portion of them. The sample holds a few million clones, 85% to 95% seen once. This specimen comes from a study of shared clonotypes between healthy human individuals. The CDR3 consists of 15 residues. From germline, CDR1 is KGHSH and CDR2 LQKENI. The junction had 15 bases not matched to a gene; V was cut back by 8 bases and J by 13 bases. Findings and caveats of the study: Larger estimated richness was generally recorded for naive subsets relative to memory subsets. The diversity represented, both genetic and in exposure history, was limited by few donors.

Free of recent acute infections or vaccinations, the donors were healthy HIV-negative adults. The rearrangement joins TRBV18 to TRBJ1-6; 9 bases map to TRBD1. This clonotype originated in a man between 18 and 35 years old in good health. Some clones in this sample may be carry-over from other donors' samples. Source material: naive CD4+ T cells from PBMCs. Indicated subset: CD45RA+ positively selected. CDR3 sequence: CASNRDRANFGPLHF. CDR3 nucleotides: TGTGCCAGCAACCGGGACAGGGCAAATTTTGGGCCCCTCCACTTT.